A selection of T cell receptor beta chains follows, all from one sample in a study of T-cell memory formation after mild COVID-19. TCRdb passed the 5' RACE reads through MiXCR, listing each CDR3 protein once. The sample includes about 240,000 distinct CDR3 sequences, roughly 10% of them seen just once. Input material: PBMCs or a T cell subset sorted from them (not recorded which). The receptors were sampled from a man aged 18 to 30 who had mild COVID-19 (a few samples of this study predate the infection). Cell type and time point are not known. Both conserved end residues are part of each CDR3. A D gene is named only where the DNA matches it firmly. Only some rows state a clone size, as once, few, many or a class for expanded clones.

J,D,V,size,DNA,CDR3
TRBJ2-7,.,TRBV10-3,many,TGTGCCATCAGTGAGGGGGACTACGAGCAGTACTTC,CAISEGDYEQYF
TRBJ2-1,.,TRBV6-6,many,TGTGCCAGCAGTTACGACAGTTCAGTCCAAGGGCAGTTCTTC,CASSYDSSVQGQFF
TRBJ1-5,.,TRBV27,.,TGTGCCAGCAGCCGCAGGGGACCCAATCAGCCCCAGCATTTT,CASSRRGPNQPQHF
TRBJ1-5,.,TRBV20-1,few,TGCAGTGCTAGAGGGGAAATAGGGTTTCTAGGCAATCAGCCCCAGCATTTT,CSARGEIGFLGNQPQHF
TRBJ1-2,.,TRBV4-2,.,TGTGCCAGCAGCCAAGCGACGGGAGGGGGGTATGGCTACACCTTC,CASSQATGGGYGYTF
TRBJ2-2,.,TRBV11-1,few,TGTGCCAGCAGCTTATACGAAACCGGGGAGCTGTTTTTT,CASSLYETGELFF
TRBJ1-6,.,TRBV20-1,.,TGCAGCTTTCAAAGGACTAATTCACCCCTCCACTTT,CSFQRTNSPLHF
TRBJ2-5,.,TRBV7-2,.,TGTGCCAGCAGCTTTCAGGGGGGCCAGGGAGAGACCCAGTACTTC,CASSFQGGQGETQYF
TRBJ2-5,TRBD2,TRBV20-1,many,TGCAGTGCTAGCGGGGGGGTTGAAGAGACCCAGTACTTC,CSASGGVEETQYF
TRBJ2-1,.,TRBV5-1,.,TGCGCCAGCAGCTTGACCGGGGGAGTCTACAATGAGCAGTTCTTC,CASSLTGGVYNEQFF
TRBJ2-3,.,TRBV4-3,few,TGCGCCAGCAGCCAAGATTTGGCACAGGGTGTGGCAGATACGCAGTATTTT,CASSQDLAQGVADTQYF
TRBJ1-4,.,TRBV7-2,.,TGTGCCAGCAGCTTAGCTGCGGGGGCTGAAAAACTGTTTTTT,CASSLAAGAEKLFF
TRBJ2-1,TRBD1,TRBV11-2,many,TGTGCCAGCAGCTTGGGACAGAGAAATGAGCAGTTCTTC,CASSLGQRNEQFF
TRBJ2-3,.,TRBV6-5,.,TGTGCCAGCAGTTACAATCCGGGGGAGGGCACAGATACGCAGTATTTT,CASSYNPGEGTDTQYF
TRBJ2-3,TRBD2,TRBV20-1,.,TGCAGTGCTAGACGGGACTATGGCGCAGATACGCAGTATTTT,CSARRDYGADTQYF
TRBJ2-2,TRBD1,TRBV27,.,TGTGCCAGCTCGACAGGGGCGAACACCGGGGAGCTGTTTTTT,CASSTGANTGELFF
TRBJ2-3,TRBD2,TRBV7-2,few,TGTGCCAGCACTACCCTAGCGGGGGGTAGGAATACGCAGTATTTT,CASTTLAGGRNTQYF
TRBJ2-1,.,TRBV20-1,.,TGCAGTGCCACCGCCCGGGATACGACTTACAATGAGCAGTTCTTC,CSATARDTTYNEQFF
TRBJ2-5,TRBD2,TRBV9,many,TGTGCCAGCAGCGTAGGCGGGGGATTCCAAGAGACCCAGTACTTC,CASSVGGGFQETQYF
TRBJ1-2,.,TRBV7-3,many,TGTGCCAGCAGCCAACAGGGTTACTATGGCTACACCTTC,CASSQQGYYGYTF
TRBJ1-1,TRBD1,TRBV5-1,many,TGCGCCAGCAGCTTGGGGGACAGGGGGCAAGCTTTCTTT,CASSLGDRGQAFF
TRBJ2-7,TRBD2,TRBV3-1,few,TGTGCCAGCAGCACCGGGACTAGCGGCTCCTACGAGCAGTACTTC,CASSTGTSGSYEQYF
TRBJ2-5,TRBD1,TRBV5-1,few,TGCGCCAGCAGTCGAGGGGGCGCGGGAGAGACCCAGTACTTC,CASSRGGAGETQYF
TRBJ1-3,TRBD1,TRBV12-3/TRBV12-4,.,TGTGCCAGCAGTTACCAACAGGGGGTATTTGGAAACACCATATATTTT,CASSYQQGVFGNTIYF
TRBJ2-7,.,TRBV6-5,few,TGTGCCAGCAGACCCTCCTATCGGGGGCTCTCGTCCTACGAGCAGTACTTC,CASRPSYRGLSSYEQYF
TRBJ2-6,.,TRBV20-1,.,TGCAGTGCTATCAACATCGGACCTGGGGCCAACGTCCTGACTTTC,CSAINIGPGANVLTF
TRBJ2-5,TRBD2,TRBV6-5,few,TGTGCCAGCAGTTACTCGAGCGGGGAACAAGAGACCCAGTACTTC,CASSYSSGEQETQYF
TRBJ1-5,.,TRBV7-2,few,TGTGCCAGCAGCCTCCCGCCCTATCAGCCCCAGCATTTT,CASSLPPYQPQHF
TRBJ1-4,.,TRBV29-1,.,TGCAGCGTTGAAGCCCCGGAGAATGAAAAACTGTTTTTT,CSVEAPENEKLFF
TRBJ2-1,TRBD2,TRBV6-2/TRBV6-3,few,TGTGCCAGCACCCCCAGGAGCGGGGGGGCCCACAATGAGCAGTTCTTC,CASTPRSGGAHNEQFF
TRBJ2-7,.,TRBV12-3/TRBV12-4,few,TGTGCCAGCAGTTTTAGGGGTAGTGGCGAGCAGTACTTC,CASSFRGSGEQYF
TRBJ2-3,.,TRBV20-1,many,TGCAGTGCTCCATACAGGGGGGGAATAGATACGCAGTATTTT,CSAPYRGGIDTQYF
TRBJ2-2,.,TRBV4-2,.,TGTGCCAGCAGCCAAGTTTCTCGAGGAACCGGGGAGCTGTTTTTT,CASSQVSRGTGELFF
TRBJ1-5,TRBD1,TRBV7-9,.,TGTGCCAGCAGCTTAGGGGGACAGGGTTGGGGTCAGCCCCAGCATTTT,CASSLGGQGWGQPQHF
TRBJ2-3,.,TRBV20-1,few,TGCAGTGCTAGAGACCGTAAAGATACGCAGTATTTT,CSARDRKDTQYF
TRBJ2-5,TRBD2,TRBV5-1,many,TGCGCCAGCAGCTTTTTAGCGGGGAGTGGGGAGACCCAGTACTTC,CASSFLAGSGETQYF
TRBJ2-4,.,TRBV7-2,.,TGTGCCAGCAGCTTCGGGACAACAACCATTCAGTACTTC,CASSFGTTTIQYF
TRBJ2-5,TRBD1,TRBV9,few,TGTGCCAGCAACCCAGAGAGGGGGCTGGAGACCCAGTACTTC,CASNPERGLETQYF
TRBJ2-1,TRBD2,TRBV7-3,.,TGTGCCAGCAGCCAATCGGCGGGGGGCTTTTATGAGCAGTTCTTC,CASSQSAGGFYEQFF
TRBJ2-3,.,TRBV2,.,TGTGCCAGCAGGCCCCTCCCGGGGGCCACAGATACGCAGTATTTT,CASRPLPGATDTQYF
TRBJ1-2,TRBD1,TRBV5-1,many,TGCGCCAGCAGCTCACAGGGGGACTATGGCTACACCTTC,CASSSQGDYGYTF
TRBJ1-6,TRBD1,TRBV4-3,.,TGCGCCAGCAGCCAAGAAGGACAGGGTTGGGGGAATAATTCACCCCTCCACTTT,CASSQEGQGWGNNSPLHF
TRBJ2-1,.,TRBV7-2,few,TGTGCCAGCAGCTTAGCGGTAGATAATGAGCAGTTCTTC,CASSLAVDNEQFF
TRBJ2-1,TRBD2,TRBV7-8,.,TGTGCCAGCAGCTTTACGACACTAGCGGGAGGGCCGTATGAGCAGTTCTTC,CASSFTTLAGGPYEQFF
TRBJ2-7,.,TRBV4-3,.,TGCGCCAGCAGCCCCACGGGACTCTCCTACGAGCAGTACTTC,CASSPTGLSYEQYF
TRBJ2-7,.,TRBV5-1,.,TGCGCCAGCAGGATGATACCCAGCTCCTACGAGCAGTACTTC,CASRMIPSSYEQYF
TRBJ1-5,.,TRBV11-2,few,TGTGCCAGCAGCCCCAGGGCAGGGCAGCCCCAGCATTTT,CASSPRAGQPQHF
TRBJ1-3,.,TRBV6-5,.,TGTGCCAGCAGTTACGGGCAGGCCCCGGGGGGCTCTGGAAACACCATATATTTT,CASSYGQAPGGSGNTIYF
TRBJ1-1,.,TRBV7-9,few,TGTGCCAGCAGCTTAGGAGTGAGTGAAGCTTTCTTT,CASSLGVSEAFF
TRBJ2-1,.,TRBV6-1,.,TGTGCCAGCACCGATAGTATAGGGTTTGGGCCCTACAATGAGCAGTTCTTC,CASTDSIGFGPYNEQFF
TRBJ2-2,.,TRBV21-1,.,TGTGCCAGCAGCACCCTTCGGCGGGGGGGCGGAAACACCGGGGAGCTGTTTTTT,CASSTLRRGGGNTGELFF
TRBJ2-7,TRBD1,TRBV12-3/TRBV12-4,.,TGTGCCAGCAGTACGGGACAGGGACTCGACGAGCAGTACTTC,CASSTGQGLDEQYF
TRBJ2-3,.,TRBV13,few,TGTGCCAGCAGCGCGGGCCGAACGACGCAGTATTTT,CASSAGRTTQYF
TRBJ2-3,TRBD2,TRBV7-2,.,TGTGCCAGCAGCGTTCAGACGGGACTAGCGGGGGGGGCAGATACGCAGTATTTT,CASSVQTGLAGGADTQYF
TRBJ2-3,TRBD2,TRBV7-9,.,TGTGCCAGCAGTCCCACAGGACTAGTCACAGATACGCAGTATTTT,CASSPTGLVTDTQYF
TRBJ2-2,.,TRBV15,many,TGTGCCACCAGCAGAGATATAAAGGGGGAGCTGTTTTTT,CATSRDIKGELFF
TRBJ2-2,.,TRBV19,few,TGTGCCAGTAGTAGCGGACAGAAACTCTTTCCGACCGGGGAGCTGTTTTTT,CASSSGQKLFPTGELFF